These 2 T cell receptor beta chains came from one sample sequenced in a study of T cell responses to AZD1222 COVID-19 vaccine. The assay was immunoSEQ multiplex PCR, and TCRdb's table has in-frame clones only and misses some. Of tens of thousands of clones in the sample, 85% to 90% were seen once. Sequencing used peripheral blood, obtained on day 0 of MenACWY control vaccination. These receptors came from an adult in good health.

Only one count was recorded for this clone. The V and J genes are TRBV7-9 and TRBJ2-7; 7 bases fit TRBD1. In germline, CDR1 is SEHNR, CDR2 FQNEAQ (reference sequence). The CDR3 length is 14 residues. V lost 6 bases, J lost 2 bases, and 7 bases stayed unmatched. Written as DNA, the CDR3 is TGTGCCAGCAGAGAGACAGGGCAGCCCTACGAGCAGTACTTC. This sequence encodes CASRETGQPYEQYF.

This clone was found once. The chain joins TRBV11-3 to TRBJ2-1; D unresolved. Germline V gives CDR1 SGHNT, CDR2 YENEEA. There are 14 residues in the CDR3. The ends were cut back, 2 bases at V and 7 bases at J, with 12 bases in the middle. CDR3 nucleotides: TGTGCCAGCAGCTTATCCCCGACTGGGAATGAGCAGTTCTTC. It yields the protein CASSLSPTGNEQFF.